This T cell receptor (beta chain) was sequenced for a study of blood T cell repertoires in COVID-19. The overall study: Acute and convalescent COVID-19 specimens originated in the United States, Italy and Spain. In each case, the material was cDNA or gDNA derived from T cells, B-cell-depleted T cells, or PBMCs.

The CDR3 extends over 12 amino acids. V lost 1 base, J lost 4 bases, and 5 bases lay in between. CDR1 and CDR2 from the germline V gene are SGHRS and YFSETQ. Patients at the Seattle site were enrolled during active infection and followed longitudinally. Original processing notes: Cell counts per sample came from amplifying reference gene primers. The data were produced by immunoSEQ multiplex PCR, yet TCRdb's version contains in-frame clones alone and is incomplete. V and J calls and clone size are given by that table; D and trimming were obtained from the DNA. The sample consists of approximately 280,000 clones, 80% to 95% of them appearing once.

The chain recombines TRBV5-1 with TRBJ1-2; no definite D call. Input material: peripheral blood. This receptor was identified in a woman between 25 and 40 years old with COVID-19, enrolled during active disease. CDR3 sequence (DNA): TGCGCCAGCAGCTTGAACAGCTATGGCTACACCTTC. Translation gives CASSLNSYGYTF.